These 21 T cell receptor beta chains came from one sample sequenced in a study of read filtering for tumor transcriptome and immune sequencing. Molecular barcoded adaptors covering alpha/delta and beta/gamma chains were used on around 370 ng RNA. TCRdb reprocessed the reads via MiXCR and lists one record per CDR3 protein. Among fewer than 35,000 distinct CDR3 sequences listed, about a fifth were seen once. The specimen sequenced was a population of CD138-negative cells sorted from bone marrow. The receptors shown here come from a donor older than 35 with multiple myeloma.

This chain uses TRBV2 with TRBJ2-5, with 9 bases identical to TRBD2. The CDR3 covers 13 residues. Trimming took 9 bases from V and 2 from J; bases not matched to a gene: 4. Germline CDR1 reads SNHLY; CDR2 reads FYNNEI. The CDR3 nucleotides read TGTGCCAGTAAGGGACTAGCTCAAGAGACCCAGTACTTC. Protein: CASKGLAQETQYF.

This clonotype was observed a handful of times. This likely reflects a read error, since a far larger clone is one base away. V usage is TRBV5-4 and J usage is TRBJ2-1, with TRBD2 identical over 11 bases. CDR3 length: 15 amino acids. Germline V gene lookup returns CDR1 SGHNT and CDR2 YYREEE (reference sequence). CDR3 protein: CASSPTSGNYSEQFF. The CDR3 DNA reads TGTGCCAGCAGCCCGACTAGCGGGAACTACAGTGAGCAGTTCTTC.

By share, this clonotype ranks as medium-sized. V usage is TRBV13 and J usage is TRBJ2-7; no clear D gene. Germline V gives CDR1 PRHDT, CDR2 FYEKMQ (reference sequence). The CDR3 spans 12 residues. Trimming cost V 2 bases and J 4 bases, with 6 bases left between them. The CDR3 protein is CASSLIGYEQYF. As DNA, the CDR3 is TGTGCCAGCAGCTTAATCGGGTACGAGCAGTACTTC.

CDR3 region: CASSVSTVQGDRQYF. The CDR3 region has the DNA TGTGCCAGCAGCGTCTCAACCGTACAGGGGGACCGGCAGTACTTC. The chain joins TRBV9 to TRBJ2-7, with TRBD1 identical over 8 bases. The V segment lost 2 bases and the J segment 9 bases; nucleotides outside the gene matches: 13. The CDR3 runs to 15 residues. Germline V CDR1 and CDR2: SGDLS, YYNGEE.

This clonotype was observed many times. The rearrangement joins TRBV6-6 to TRBJ2-7; D possibly corresponds to TRBD1 (5 bases). Germline lookup yields CDR1 MNHNY and CDR2 SVGAGI (reference sequence). There are 15 residues in the CDR3. V dropped 0 bases and J dropped 0 bases, with 9 bases sitting between them. The CDR3 spells CASSYSSDSSYEQYF. Written as DNA, the CDR3 is TGTGCCAGCAGTTACTCCTCCGACAGCTCCTACGAGCAGTACTTC.

The rearrangement uses TRBV18 and TRBJ1-2, with 9 bases aligning to TRBD1. CDR3 length: 15 residues. The trim removed 4 bases at V and 4 bases at J, leaving 7 bases unmatched. Germline V gives CDR1 KGHSH, CDR2 LQKENI. The CDR3 region has the DNA TGTGCCAGCTCACGGACAGGGGCGATTGGCTATGGCTACACCTTC. It codes for CASSRTGAIGYGYTF.

As concerns this clonotype: A much larger clone differs by one base, so this may be a read error. Likely a read error: the CDR3 ends without its conserved phenylalanine or tryptophan. The chain carries TRBV20-1 and TRBJ1-1; D is unresolved. CDR3 length: 12 amino acids. Germline loops: CDR1 DFQATT, CDR2 SNEGSKA (reference sequence). Trimming left V 7 bases short and J 0 bases short, with 9 bases between. The CDR3 coding sequence is TGCAGTGAGACATTCTTGAACACTGAAGCTTTCATT. Translation gives CSETFLNTEAFI.

Worth noting for this clonotype: Lacking the conserved final phenylalanine or tryptophan, this CDR3 likely reflects a read error. The CDR3 spells CAIREGQGDTEAFL. CDR3 DNA: TGTGCCATTAGAGAAGGACAGGGGGACACTGAAGCTTTCCTT. The chain uses TRBV10-3 and TRBJ1-1, with 10 bases that match TRBD1. CDR1 is ENHRY, CDR2 SYGVKD, per germline. The CDR3 has 14 residues. The V and J ends lost 9 bases and 3 bases, in that order; junction bases with no gene match: 7.

This clonotype was counted many times. This chain uses TRBV20-1 with TRBJ2-2; TRBD2 agrees at 10 bases. The length of the CDR3 is 15 residues. V lost 3 bases and J lost 0; bases outside the gene matches: 1. Germline V gives CDR1 DFQATT, CDR2 SNEGSKA (reference sequence). The CDR3 is CSASTSGANTGELFF. DNA of the CDR3: TGCAGTGCTAGTACTAGCGGGGCGAACACCGGGGAGCTGTTTTTT.

On this clonotype itself: One end of the junction varies from germline; a read error may be responsible. This chain joins TRBV4-1 and TRBJ2-5, with 12 nucleotides matching TRBD2. CDR3 length: 18 residues. Germline V CDR1 and CDR2: MGHRA, YSYEKL. CDR3 coding DNA: TGCGCTAGCAGCCAAAGGACTAGCGGGATAGTCTACGGAGAGACCCAGTACTTC. Residues: CASSQRTSGIVYGETQYF.

This clonotype was seen ten or more times. The gene calls are TRBV9 and TRBJ2-7; 8 bases align to TRBD1. The germline V gene encodes CDR1 SGDLS and CDR2 YYNGEE. CDR3 size: 13 residues. Unmatched junction bases numbered 3, after V lost 3 bases and J lost 4 bases. The CDR3 loop is CASSAGQEYEQYF. CDR3 nucleotides: TGTGCCAGCAGCGCGGGACAGGAGTACGAGCAGTACTTC.

In its sample, this clonotype was seen once. The CDR3 does not end in the conserved phenylalanine or tryptophan, so this is likely a read error. The rearrangement uses TRBV7-8 and TRBJ2-3; 12 nucleotides align to TRBD1. V was clipped by 5 bases and J by 4 bases; unmatched bases: 7. Germline V gene data show CDR1 as SGHVS and CDR2 as FQNEAQ. The CDR3 consists of 16 residues. The DNA for the CDR3 is TGTGCCAGCAGCCCCGGGACAGGGGGCGGCCCAGATACGCAGTATTCT. This gives the protein CASSPGTGGGPDTQYS.

This clonotype was counted ten times or more. The chain recombines TRBV10-3 with TRBJ2-2; D might be TRBD1 or TRBD2, each matching 5 bases. The germline V gene encodes CDR1 ENHRY and CDR2 SYGVKD. The CDR3 is 14 amino acids. Deletions cut 3 bases from V and 4 bases from J, with 9 bases between. DNA for the CDR3: TGTGCCATCAGTGACAGGGAGCCCACCGGGGAGCTGTTTTTT. It is translated as CAISDREPTGELFF.

This clonotype showed up just once. Germline is not matched at one junction end, which may reflect a read error. The gene calls are TRBV7-2 and TRBJ2-1; 8 bases match TRBD2. CDR1 SGHTA and CDR2 FQGNSA come from the germline V gene. The CDR3 totals 19 residues. Here the CDR3 DNA reads TGTGCCAGCAGCTTAGGAGGAACAATCGGGACTAGTGCCTACAACGAGCAGTTCTTC. This codes for CASSLGGTIGTSAYNEQFF.

This clonotype is termed medium-sized. The chain links TRBV15 to TRBJ2-5; D is possibly TRBD1 (6 bases). This CDR3 comprises 14 residues. Trimming shortened V by 0 bases and J by 1 base, and 6 bases separated the two germline ends. In germline, CDR1 is LNHNV, CDR2 YYDKDF (reference sequence). The CDR3 coding sequence is TGTGCCACCAGCAGAGACAGGGGCCAAGAGACCCAGTACTTC. This encodes CATSRDRGQETQYF.

Note on this clonotype: This likely stems from a read error, as it lies one base from a far larger clone. The V and J genes are TRBV6-5 and TRBJ2-1; D unresolved. Germline CDR1 is MNHEY and CDR2 is SVGAGI. The CDR3 sequence is 12 residues long. The CDR3 region is CASSEALIERFF. The CDR3 region has the DNA TGTGCCAGCAGTGAAGCGCTCATTGAGCGGTTCTTC.

This clonotype was recorded at least ten times. The chain employs TRBV30 and TRBJ2-1; 9 bases match TRBD2. The CDR3 has 14 amino acids. CDR1 GTSNPN and CDR2 SVGIG come from the germline V gene (reference sequence). V shed 7 bases, J shed 4 bases, and the junction held 8 bases outside the gene matches. CDR3 residues: CAYLSGGTYNEQFF. The CDR3 nucleotides read TGTGCCTACCTAAGCGGGGGGACATACAATGAGCAGTTCTTC.

As to this clonotype: This may come from a read error, since a much larger clone is one base off. The rearrangement links TRBV10-3 to TRBJ2-3; 9 bases align to TRBD1. The CDR3 loop spans 18 amino acids. The germline V gene has CDR1 ENHRY and CDR2 SYGVKD. Losses at the gene ends were 11 bases for V and 0 bases for J; bases not matched to a gene: 18. The CDR3 region has the DNA TGTGCCCTTCACCCCGGGACAGGGAGGCTCCTAAGCACAGATACGCAGTATTTT. It codes for CALHPGTGRLLSTDTQYF.

In regard to this clonotype: One base away lies a much larger clone, so this may be a sequencing read error. The genes are TRBV3-1 and TRBJ2-3, with D hard to call. The CDR3 runs to 12 residues. Germline loops: CDR1 LGHDT, CDR2 YNNKEL (reference sequence). The CDR3 region has the DNA TGTGCCAGCAGCCAAGAAGTGGGCACGCGGTATTTT. This codes for CASSQEVGTRYF.

Ten or more counts support this clonotype. The chain recombines TRBV5-6 with TRBJ2-3; TRBD1 matches at 7 bases. V was pared by 5 bases and J by 3 bases, with 9 bases of the junction left unmatched. The V gene's germline CDR1 is SGHDT and CDR2 YYEEEE. This CDR3 has 15 residues. CDR3 amino acids: CASRPGTARTDTQYF. The DNA of the CDR3 is TGTGCCAGCAGGCCAGGGACAGCTAGGACAGATACGCAGTATTTT. The whole variable domain, filled in from reference TRBV5-6 and TRBJ2-3, reads DAGVTQSPTHLIKTRGQQVTLRCSPKSGHDTVSWYQQALGQGPQFIFQYYEEEERQRGNFPDRFSGHQFPNYSSELNVNALLLGDSALYLCASRPGTARTDTQYFGPGTRLTVL.

Regarding this clonotype: A much larger clone differs from this one at a single base, so this may be a read error. DNA for the CDR3: TGCGGCGTTGAATCGGGCGCTGAAAAACTGTTTTTT. Translation gives CGVESGAEKLFF. This chain links TRBV29-1 with TRBJ1-4, with D uncertain. CDR3 length: 12 amino acids. The germline gives CDR1 SQVTM, CDR2 ANQGSEA.